A selection of T cell receptor beta chains follows, all from one sample in a study of CD8 T cells in ankylosing spondylitis. TCRdb re-called the 5' RACE reads with MiXCR, one entry per CDR3 protein. The data show around 150,000 distinct CDR3 sequences, with about an eighth seen just once and less than 5% held by the top ten. Material for sequencing was blood, either unsorted or a sorted T cell fraction (not recorded which). These receptor sequences come from a female donor with ankylosing spondylitis or in good health (not recorded which). CDR3s include the opening cysteine and the closing phenylalanine or tryptophan. Fields, in order: V gene, J gene, D gene, clone size, CDR3 DNA, CDR3 protein. D genes are given only for firm matches. A clone size is listed for some rows: how often the clone was seen (once, few, many), or a class if it is expanded.

TRBV20-1	TRBJ2-5	-	many	TGCAGTGCTAGAGATCGAGAGACCCAGTACTTC	CSARDRETQYF
TRBV11-2	TRBJ2-3	-	many	TGTGCCAGCAGCTTATATGAGCGACAGTCCACAGATACGCAGTATTTT	CASSLYERQSTDTQYF
TRBV7-8	TRBJ1-3	-	-	TGTGCCAGCAGCTTATACTCCGGCAGCGATGGAAACACCATATATTTT	CASSLYSGSDGNTIYF
TRBV5-1	TRBJ2-7	-	many	TGCGCCAGCAGTCTGGGGGGGCGTCAATCCTACGAGCAGTACTTC	CASSLGGRQSYEQYF
TRBV5-1	TRBJ1-1	-	many	TGCGCCAGCGGCCCAGCAGGGGCGAACACTGAAGCTTTCTTT	CASGPAGANTEAFF
TRBV29-1	TRBJ1-2	-	many	TGCAGCGTTGATCGGGGGCAGAGAATACCAGTTAACTATGGCTACACCTTC	CSVDRGQRIPVNYGYTF
TRBV29-1	TRBJ2-7	-	many	TGCAGCGTTGGGAATCACTACGAGCAGTACTTC	CSVGNHYEQYF
TRBV15	TRBJ1-6	-	many	TGTGCCACCAGCAGAGATCTGTCTCCGCCCAATTCACCCCTCCACTTT	CATSRDLSPPNSPLHF
TRBV12-3/TRBV12-4	TRBJ1-1	-	many	TGTGCCAGCAAGGAGAACGGGGGCGTGGGGAACACTGAAGCTTTCTTT	CASKENGGVGNTEAFF
TRBV2	TRBJ1-5	TRBD1	many	TGTGCCAGCAGGTCCGGGACAGGGGTGCAGCCCCAGCATTTT	CASRSGTGVQPQHF
TRBV10-3	TRBJ2-5	TRBD1	many	TGTGCCATCAGTGAATTTCGGGACAGCCAAGAGACCCAGTACTTC	CAISEFRDSQETQYF
TRBV19	TRBJ2-1	-	few	TGTGCCAGTAGTATTAGGGGCAGGGTCGCCCAGACCCGGCTAGGCTACAATGAGCAGTTCTTC	CASSIRGRVAQTRLGYNEQFF
TRBV20-1	TRBJ1-2	-	many	TGCAGTGCTAGAGAGGACCGCTACACCTTC	CSAREDRYTF
TRBV6-1	TRBJ1-1	-	few	TGTGCCAGCAGTCCCCGGGGGAGCTACACTGAAGCTTTCTTT	CASSPRGSYTEAFF
TRBV7-9	TRBJ1-1	-	many	TGTGCCAGCAGCTCTCACGACGGTGAAGCTTTCTTT	CASSSHDGEAFF
TRBV5-1	TRBJ2-5	-	many	TGCGCCAGCAGCTTGGGCCCGGGACAAGAGACCCAGTACTTC	CASSLGPGQETQYF
TRBV3-1	TRBJ1-1	-	many	TGTGCCAGCAGCCAATGGACCTTAGGGGGAAAGGCGGGCGAAGCTTTCTTT	CASSQWTLGGKAGEAFF
TRBV11-2	TRBJ2-5	-	many	TGTGCCAGCAGCTCGGCGCTCCTACAGGTTTCGGAGACCCAGTACTTC	CASSSALLQVSETQYF
TRBV20-1	TRBJ1-2	-	many	TGCAGTGCTCGAGGGGTAACGGGTGGCTATGGCTACACCTTC	CSARGVTGGYGYTF
TRBV7-9	TRBJ2-1	-	many	TGTGCCAGCAGCTTAGGGACAGAGTACAATGAGCAGTTCTTC	CASSLGTEYNEQFF
TRBV12-3/TRBV12-4	TRBJ2-7	TRBD1	many	TGTGCCAGCAGTTTAAGGGACAGCTACGAGCAGTACTTC	CASSLRDSYEQYF
TRBV7-8	TRBJ1-5	-	many	TGTGCCAGCAGCTTAGAAAGACAGGGCAATCAGCCCCAGCATTTT	CASSLERQGNQPQHF
TRBV12-3/TRBV12-4	TRBJ2-1	TRBD2	many	TGTGCCAGCAGCCCGGGACTAGCGGGATTCGAGTTCTTC	CASSPGLAGFEFF
TRBV3-1	TRBJ2-1	-	many	TGTGCCAGCAGCCAAAACCTTAGGGCCGAGCAGTTCTTC	CASSQNLRAEQFF
TRBV29-1	TRBJ2-7	-	-	TGCAGCGTTGAAGGGGGTAGCGGCACGTACGAGCAGTACTTC	CSVEGGSGTYEQYF
TRBV3-1	TRBJ2-3	-	many	TGTGCCAGCAGCCAAGCGGGGGACGTCACAGATACGCAGTATTTT	CASSQAGDVTDTQYF
TRBV30	TRBJ2-7	-	-	TGTGCCTGGAGTGTTTGGACACCCGAGCAGTACTTC	CAWSVWTPEQYF